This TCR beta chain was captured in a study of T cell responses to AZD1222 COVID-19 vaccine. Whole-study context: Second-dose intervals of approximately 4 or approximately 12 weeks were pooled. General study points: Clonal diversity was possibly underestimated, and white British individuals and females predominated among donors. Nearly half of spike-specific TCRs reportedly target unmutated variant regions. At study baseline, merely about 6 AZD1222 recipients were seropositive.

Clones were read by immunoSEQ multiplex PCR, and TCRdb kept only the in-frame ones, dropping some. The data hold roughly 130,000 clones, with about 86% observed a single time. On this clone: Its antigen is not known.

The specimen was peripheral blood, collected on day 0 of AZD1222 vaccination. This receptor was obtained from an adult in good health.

The CDR3 region has the DNA TGTGCCAGCAGCCGGTCGACTAGCGGAGCCTACGAGCAGTACTTC. It is translated as CASSRSTSGAYEQYF. J is TRBJ2-7 and V is TRBV7-2, with 9 bases lining up with TRBD2. The V gene's germline CDR1 is SGHTA and CDR2 FQGNSA. The J segment lost 2 bases and the V segment lost 5 bases, leaving 7 bases of the junction unmatched. The CDR3 totals 15 residues.